This T cell receptor beta chain appears in the sequencing data of a study of blood T cell repertoires in COVID-19. Only in-frame clones appear in the TCRdb table, and some are missing; sequencing was by immunoSEQ multiplex PCR. The sample has over 85,000 clones, 70% to 90% seen once. Germline lookup yields CDR1 SGHNT and CDR2 YENEEA. CDR3 size: 17 residues. V gave up 5 bases and J gave up 4 bases; unmatched junction bases: 11. The source of this sequence is a man between 50 and 59 years old with active COVID-19. Specimen: peripheral blood. V usage is TRBV11-3 and J usage is TRBJ2-3; 11 bases are shared with TRBD2. The CDR3: CASSPGTSGPGADTQYF. For the CDR3, the DNA is TGTGCCAGCAGCCCCGGGACTAGCGGACCCGGCGCAGATACGCAGTATTTT.